This T cell receptor (beta chain) was sequenced in a study of early T cells in non-severe SARS-CoV-2 infection. Overall study findings and caveats: Anti-spike CD8 responses were favored by VDJdb matching, which missed private and CD4 specificities.

V was clipped by 4 bases and J by 15 bases; unmatched bases: 9. CDR3 size: 13 residues. Germline CDR1 is SGHVS and CDR2 is FNYEAQ. This clonotype occurred a few times. Its matching antigen is unknown. As part of library construction, unique molecular identifiers were attached to individual cDNA molecules. TCRdb fed the 5' RACE reads into MiXCR, producing one record per CDR3 protein. The data contain under 90,000 distinct CDR3 sequences, 13% to 15% of them singletons. The chain carries TRBV7-6 and TRBJ2-1, with 10 positions matching TRBD2. Sequencing input: whole blood. This receptor was obtained from an adult who was a healthcare worker with PCR-confirmed SARS-CoV-2 infection or an uninfected control (not recorded which). The CDR3 DNA sequence: TGTGCCAGCAGCTACAGCGGGGGGGCTCATCGGTTCTTC. This codes for CASSYSGGAHRFF.